This TCR beta chain appears in the sequencing data of a study of T cells in narcolepsy. Study-level findings and limits: No autoreactive T cell clone sequences appeared in some memory CD4+ repertoires.

In regard to this clone: Its antigen is not known.

Sequenced by immunoSEQ multiplex PCR; TCRdb stores in-frame clones only, minus some. Counted here are about 43,000 clones, about 87% occurring once; the ten biggest clones make up around 1.2%. This CDR3 contains 11 residues. The V gene's germline CDR1 is MNHNY and CDR2 SVGAGI (reference sequence). V was clipped by 0 bases and J by 6 bases, with 3 bases between them. The material sequenced was CD45RA- memory CD4+ T cells from PBMCs. This receptor was identified in a human donor with narcolepsy. The V and J genes are TRBV6-6 and TRBJ2-7; no reliable D call. This chain's CDR3 is CASSYSTEQYF. CDR3 sequence (DNA): TGTGCCAGCAGTTACTCGACCGAGCAGTACTTC.